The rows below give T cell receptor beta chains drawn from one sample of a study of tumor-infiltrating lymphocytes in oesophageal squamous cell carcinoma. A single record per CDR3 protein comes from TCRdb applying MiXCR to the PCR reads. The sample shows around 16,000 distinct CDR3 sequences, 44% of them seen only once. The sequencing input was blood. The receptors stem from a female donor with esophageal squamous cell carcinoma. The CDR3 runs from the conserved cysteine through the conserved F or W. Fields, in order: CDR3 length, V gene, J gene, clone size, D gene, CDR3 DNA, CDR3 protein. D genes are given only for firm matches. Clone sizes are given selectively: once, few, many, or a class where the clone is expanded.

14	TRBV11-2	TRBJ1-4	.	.	TGTGCCAGCAGCTTAATCCCAGGGACCTACGAGCAGTTTTTT	CASSLIPGTYEQFF
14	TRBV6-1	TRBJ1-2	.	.	TGTGCCAGCAGTCTACGGGGGACACTTCAGGGCTACACCTTC	CASSLRGTLQGYTF
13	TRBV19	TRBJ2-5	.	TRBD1	TGTGCCAGTAGTATGACAGGGGGGGAGACCCAGTACTTC	CASSMTGGETQYF
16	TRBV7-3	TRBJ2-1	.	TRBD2	TGTGCCAGCAGCTCCCAAGCGGGAGTCTCCTACAATGAGCAGTTCTTC	CASSSQAGVSYNEQFF
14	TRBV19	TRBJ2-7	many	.	TGTGCCAGTAGTAGCTCTAGCGAGCCTAGGGAGCAGTACTTC	CASSSSSEPREQYF
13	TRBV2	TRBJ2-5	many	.	TGTGCCAGCTGCCGGGACTTACAAGAGACCCAGTACTTC	CASCRDLQETQYF
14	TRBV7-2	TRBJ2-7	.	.	TGTGCCAGCAGCTTAGTGTCGGGAGCGAACGAGCAGTACTTC	CASSLVSGANEQYF
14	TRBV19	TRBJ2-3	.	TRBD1	TGTGCCAGTAGTAGTGACAGGGTTACAGATACGCAGTATTTT	CASSSDRVTDTQYF
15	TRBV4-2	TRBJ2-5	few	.	TGTGCCAGCAGCCAAAAGAGGGACTCGGGGGAGACCCAGTACTTC	CASSQKRDSGETQYF
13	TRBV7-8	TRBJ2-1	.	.	TGTGCCAGCAGCCCAATATGGGAGAATGAGCAGTTCTTC	CASSPIWENEQFF
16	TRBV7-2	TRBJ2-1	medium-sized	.	TGTGCCAGCAGCTTAGACGCATCGTTTACCTACAATGAGCAGTTCTTC	CASSLDASFTYNEQFF
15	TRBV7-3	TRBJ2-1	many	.	TGTGCCAGCAGTCCTCGCGAGGCGGAAGGCGATGAGCAGTTCTTC	CASSPREAEGDEQFF
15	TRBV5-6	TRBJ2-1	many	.	TGTGCCAGCAGCTTTGGCTGGGATTCCTACAATGAGCAGTTCTTC	CASSFGWDSYNEQFF
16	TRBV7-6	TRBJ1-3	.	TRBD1	TGTGCCAGCAGCTTAGGGCCCGGGACAGGAGGAAACACCATATATTTT	CASSLGPGTGGNTIYF
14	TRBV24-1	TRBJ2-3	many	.	TGTGCCACCAGTGATCGAAGAGGCACAGATACGCAGTATTTT	CATSDRRGTDTQYF
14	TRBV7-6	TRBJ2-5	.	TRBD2	TGTGCAACGACGACTAGCGGGGGCCAAGAGACCCAGTACTTC	CATTTSGGQETQYF
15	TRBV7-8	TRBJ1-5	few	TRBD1	TGTGCCAGCAGCTTTAACAGGGGTTACAATCAGCCCCAGCATTTT	CASSFNRGYNQPQHF
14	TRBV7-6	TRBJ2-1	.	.	TGTGCCAGCAGCGGGGACTTGTCCTACAATGAGCAGTTCTTC	CASSGDLSYNEQFF
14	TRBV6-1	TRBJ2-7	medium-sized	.	TGTGCCAGCAGTGAGACGGCGGTGCACTACGAGCAGTACTTC	CASSETAVHYEQYF
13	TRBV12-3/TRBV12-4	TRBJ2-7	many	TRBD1	TGTGCCAGCAGTTTTGGGGGACAGGGCGAGCAGTACTTC	CASSFGGQGEQYF
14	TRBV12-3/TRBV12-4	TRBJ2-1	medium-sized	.	TGTGCCAGCGAATCGGGACGGTCCTACAATGAGCAGTTCTTC	CASESGRSYNEQFF
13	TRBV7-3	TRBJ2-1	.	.	TGTGCCAGCAGCCCCGCTTCCTACAATGAGCAGTTCTTC	CASSPASYNEQFF
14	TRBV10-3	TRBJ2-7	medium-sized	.	TGTGCCATCAGTCGGACAGAATCCCCCTACGAGCAGTACTTC	CAISRTESPYEQYF
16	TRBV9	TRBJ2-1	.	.	TGTGCCAGCAGCGTAGCTACGATGACCGGAGGAGAGACCCAGTTCTTC	CASSVATMTGGETQFF
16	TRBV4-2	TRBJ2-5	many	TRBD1	TGTGCCAGCAGCCATACGACAGGGGGTTTCCAAGAGACCCAGTACTTC	CASSHTTGGFQETQYF
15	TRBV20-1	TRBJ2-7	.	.	TGCAGTGCTCCTCCTACCGGGAATCCCTCCTACGAGCAGTACTTC	CSAPPTGNPSYEQYF
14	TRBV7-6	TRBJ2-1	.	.	TGTGCTAGCAGCTTCTCCCCCGACCACAATGAGCAGTTCTTC	CASSFSPDHNEQFF
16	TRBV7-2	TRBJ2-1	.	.	TGTGCCAGCAGCCCCTTCGAGGGGGGGGGATACAATGAGCAGTTCTTC	CASSPFEGGGYNEQFF
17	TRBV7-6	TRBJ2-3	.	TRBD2	TGTGCCAGCACCCTCTCTCAGGCTAGCGGCGTTTCAGATACGCAGTATTTT	CASTLSQASGVSDTQYF
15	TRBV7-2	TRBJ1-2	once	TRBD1	TGTGCCAGCAGCCTAATTACGGGACAGGCCTATGGCTACACCTTC	CASSLITGQAYGYTF
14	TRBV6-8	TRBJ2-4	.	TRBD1	TGTGCCAGCAGTAGAACAGGGGCTGGGGACATTCAGTACTTC	CASSRTGAGDIQYF
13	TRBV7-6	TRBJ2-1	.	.	TGTGCCAGCAGCTTTCAGTACTCCTACGAGCAGTTCTTC	CASSFQYSYEQFF
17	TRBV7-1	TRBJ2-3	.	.	TGTGCCAGCAGCCCTGACAGGATCCCTTCCAAAACAGATACGCAGTATTTT	CASSPDRIPSKTDTQYF
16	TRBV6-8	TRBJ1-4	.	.	TGTGCCAGCAGACCTTTCAAACCGGGGGCGGCGGGAAAACTGTTTTTT	CASRPFKPGAAGKLFF
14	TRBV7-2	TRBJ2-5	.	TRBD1	TGTGCCAGCAGATGGACAGGCCTCAATTCACCCCTCCACTTC	CASRWTGLNSPLHF
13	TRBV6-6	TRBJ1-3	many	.	TGTGCCAGCAGTTACTCCTCTGGAAACACCATATATTTT	CASSYSSGNTIYF
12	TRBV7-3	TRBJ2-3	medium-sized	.	TGTGCCAGCAGCTTCGACCAAGATACGCAGTATTTT	CASSFDQDTQYF
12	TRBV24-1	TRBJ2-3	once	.	TGTGCCACCAGTGGTCCGACGGATACGCAGTATTTT	CATSGPTDTQYF
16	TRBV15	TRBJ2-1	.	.	TGTGCCACCAGCAGAGATCCCCCGGGGACAAAAAACATTCAGTTCTTC	CATSRDPPGTKNIQFF
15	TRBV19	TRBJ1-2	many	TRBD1	TGTGCCAGTAGCCACACAGGGGTATGGGGTCATGGCTACACCTTC	CASSHTGVWGHGYTF
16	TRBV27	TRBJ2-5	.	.	TGTGCCAGCAGTTTTCTCGGAACAGGACCAGGGGAGACCCAGTACTTC	CASSFLGTGPGETQYF
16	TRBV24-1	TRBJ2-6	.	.	TGTGCCACCGCAAGGGGGGCCAGCTCTGGGGCCAACGTCCTGACTTTC	CATARGASSGANVLTF
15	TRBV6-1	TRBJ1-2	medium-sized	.	TGTGCCAGCCGGGGGAGGGTCCTCCCTAACTATGGCTACACCTTC	CASRGRVLPNYGYTF
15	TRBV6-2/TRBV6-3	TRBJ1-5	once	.	TGTGCCAGCAGTGAGCGTAGGGAGGGGTATCAGCCCCAGCATTTT	CASSERREGYQPQHF
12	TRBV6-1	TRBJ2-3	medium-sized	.	TGTGCCAGCAGGACCTGGTGGGATACGCAGTATTTT	CASRTWWDTQYF
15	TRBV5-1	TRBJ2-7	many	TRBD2	TGCGCCAGCAGCTCCTCCGGATGGGACTACAATGAGCAGTACTTC	CASSSSGWDYNEQYF
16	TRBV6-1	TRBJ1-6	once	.	TGTGCCAGCAGTGAAATGCGCGGCCATGGTAGTTCACCCCTCCACTTT	CASSEMRGHGSSPLHF
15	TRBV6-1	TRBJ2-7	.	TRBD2	TGTGCCAGCAGTGAAGGAGCGGGAGCATCCTACGAGCAGTACTTC	CASSEGAGASYEQYF
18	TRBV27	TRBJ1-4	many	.	TGTGCCAGCAGTTTAATGCCTCCTAGCGGACAGATTGGCGAAAAACTGTTTTTT	CASSLMPPSGQIGEKLFF
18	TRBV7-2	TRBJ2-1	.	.	TGTGCCAGCAGCTTAGTTGGTAGCGGCTGGAGCTCCTACAATGAGCAGTTCTTC	CASSLVGSGWSSYNEQFF
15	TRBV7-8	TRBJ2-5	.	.	TGTGCCAGCAGCCCGAACAGGGGGGGCCAAGAGACCCAGTACTTC	CASSPNRGGQETQYF
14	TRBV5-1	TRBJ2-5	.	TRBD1	TGCGCCAGCAGCTTTGGAACAGGGGAAGAGACCCAGTACTTC	CASSFGTGEETQYF
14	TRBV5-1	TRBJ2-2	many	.	TGCGCCAGCAGCTCGACGGCCTTAGGGAGGGAGCTGTTTTTT	CASSSTALGRELFF
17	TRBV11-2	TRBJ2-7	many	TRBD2	TGTGCCAGCAACATGGACTCATGGTTAGCGGGATCCGTTGAGCAGTACTTC	CASNMDSWLAGSVEQYF
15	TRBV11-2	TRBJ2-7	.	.	TGTGCCAGCACCTACGGACCAAGGGGCTCCTACGAGCAGTACTTC	CASTYGPRGSYEQYF
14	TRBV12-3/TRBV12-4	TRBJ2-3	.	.	TGTGCCAGCAGTTGGGCACTCAGCACAGATACGCAGTATTTT	CASSWALSTDTQYF
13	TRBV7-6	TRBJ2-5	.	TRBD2	TGTGCTAGCAGCCCTAGGACTAGCGGTGAGCAGTACTTC	CASSPRTSGEQYF